A selection of T cell receptor beta chains follows, all from one sample in a study of cytomegalovirus exposure and HLA in healthy donors. The method was immunoSEQ multiplex PCR; TCRdb's version includes in-frame clones alone and lacks a portion of them. The table shows 90,000 to 110,000 clones, with around 86% occurring only once. The material sequenced was PBMCs. These receptors were collected from a woman aged 25 to 39 in good health and CMV-seronegative. Both conserved end residues are part of each CDR3. D genes are given only for firm matches. Only part of the rows carry a size: once, few, many, or a class if the clone is expanded.

CASSLSWEIRDEQYF TGTGCCAGCAGTTTATCGTGGGAGATCCGCGACGAGCAGTACTTC . TRBV27 . TRBJ2-7
CASSFQGSIGYTF TGTGCCAGCAGCTTTCAGGGTTCCATTGGCTACACCTTC . TRBV7-8 . TRBJ1-2
CASSFRPPTTRNTGELFF TGTGCCAGCAGTTTCCGCCCGCCTACTACCAGGAACACCGGGGAGCTGTTTTTT . TRBV27 . TRBJ2-2
CASSYSAGVWFF TGTGCCAGCAGTTACTCAGCGGGAGTCTGGTTCTTC TRBD2 TRBV6-5 . TRBJ2-1
CASFPESSYTEAFF TGTGCCAGCTTTCCTGAGTCCTCTTACACTGAAGCTTTCTTT . TRBV2 . TRBJ1-1
CASSREGLAGWYEQFF TGTGCCAGTAGTCGGGAAGGTCTAGCGGGTTGGTATGAGCAGTTCTTC TRBD2 TRBV19 few TRBJ2-1
CASSRNRDYEQYF TGTGCCAGCAGCCGAAACCGAGACTACGAGCAGTACTTC . TRBV7-3 . TRBJ2-7
CASARQGTSEAFF TGTGCCAGCGCAAGACAGGGAACATCTGAAGCTTTCTTT TRBD1 TRBV9 . TRBJ1-1
CASQNRGWGTEAFF TGTGCCAGTCAAAACAGGGGATGGGGAACTGAAGCTTTCTTT TRBD1 TRBV19 . TRBJ1-1
CASSSPRQGADTDTQYF TGTGCCAGCAGTTCGCCACGTCAGGGGGCTGACACAGATACGCAGTATTTT TRBD1 TRBV28 . TRBJ2-3
CAWGDSLNSPLHF TGTGCCTGGGGGGACAGTCTTAATTCACCCCTCCACTTT TRBD1 TRBV30 . TRBJ1-6
CASSYSGGSDPGELFF TGTGCCAGCAGTTACTCGGGGGGGAGCGATCCCGGGGAGCTGTTTTTT TRBD2 TRBV6-6 . TRBJ2-2
CASSLAPTGVGNQPQHF TGTGCCAGCAGCTTAGCGCCTACAGGGGTTGGGAATCAGCCCCAGCATTTT TRBD1 TRBV7-8 . TRBJ1-5
CASSLWGTSWHEQYF TGTGCCAGCAGCTTATGGGGGACTAGTTGGCACGAGCAGTACTTC TRBD2 TRBV7-2 . TRBJ2-7
CASSNSGHNEQFF TGTGCCAGCAGCAATAGCGGCCACAATGAGCAGTTCTTC . TRBV11-2 . TRBJ2-1
CASSPTGSTNEKLFF TGTGCCAGCAGCCCAACAGGGAGCACTAATGAAAAACTGTTTTTT . TRBV7-2 . TRBJ1-4
CASSRGQGNTGELFF TGTGCCAGCTCAAGGGGACAGGGAAACACCGGGGAGCTGTTTTTT TRBD1 TRBV18 once TRBJ2-2
CASSQYKRLAGGPTPDTQYF TGCGCCAGCAGCCAATACAAAAGACTAGCGGGAGGGCCGACCCCAGATACGCAGTATTTT TRBD2 TRBV5-1 . TRBJ2-3
CASTEGGAKYNSPLHF TGTGCCAGCACCGAAGGGGGGGCAAAATATAATTCACCCCTCCACTTT . TRBV28 . TRBJ1-6
CASSIMEGSPLGYTF TGTGCCAGCAGTATAATGGAGGGTTCACCACTTGGCTACACCTTC . TRBV28 . TRBJ1-2
CASSPRPWGQGNQPQHF TGTGCCAGCAGTCCTCGCCCCTGGGGACAGGGCAATCAGCCCCAGCATTTT TRBD1 TRBV27 . TRBJ1-5
CASSKVVVNNEQFF TGTGCCAGCAGCAAAGTCGTAGTAAACAATGAGCAGTTCTTC . TRBV21-1 . TRBJ2-1
CASSLSLDQPQHF TGTGCCAGCAGTTTATCCTTAGATCAGCCCCAGCATTTT . TRBV27 . TRBJ1-5
CAWSKVAGEQETQYF TGTGCCTGGAGTAAGGTAGCGGGAGAGCAAGAGACCCAGTACTTC TRBD2 TRBV30 . TRBJ2-5
CSVCTGGNTEAFF TGCAGCGTCTGTACAGGGGGCAACACTGAAGCTTTCTTT TRBD1 TRBV29-1 . TRBJ1-1